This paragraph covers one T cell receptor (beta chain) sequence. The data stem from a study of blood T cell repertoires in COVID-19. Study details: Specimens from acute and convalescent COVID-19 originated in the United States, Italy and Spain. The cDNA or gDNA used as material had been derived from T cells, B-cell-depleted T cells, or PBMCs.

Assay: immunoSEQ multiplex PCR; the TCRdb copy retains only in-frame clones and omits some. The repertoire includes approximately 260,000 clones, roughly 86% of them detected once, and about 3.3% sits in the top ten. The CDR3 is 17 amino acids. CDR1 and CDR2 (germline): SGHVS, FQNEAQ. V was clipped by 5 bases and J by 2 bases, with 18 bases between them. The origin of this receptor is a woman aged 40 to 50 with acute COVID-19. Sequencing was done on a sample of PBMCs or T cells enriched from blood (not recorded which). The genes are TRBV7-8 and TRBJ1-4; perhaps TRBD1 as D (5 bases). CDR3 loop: CASSPRGGIYTNEKLFF. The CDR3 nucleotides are TGTGCCAGCAGCCCCCGGGGGGGGATTTATACTAATGAAAAACTGTTTTTT.